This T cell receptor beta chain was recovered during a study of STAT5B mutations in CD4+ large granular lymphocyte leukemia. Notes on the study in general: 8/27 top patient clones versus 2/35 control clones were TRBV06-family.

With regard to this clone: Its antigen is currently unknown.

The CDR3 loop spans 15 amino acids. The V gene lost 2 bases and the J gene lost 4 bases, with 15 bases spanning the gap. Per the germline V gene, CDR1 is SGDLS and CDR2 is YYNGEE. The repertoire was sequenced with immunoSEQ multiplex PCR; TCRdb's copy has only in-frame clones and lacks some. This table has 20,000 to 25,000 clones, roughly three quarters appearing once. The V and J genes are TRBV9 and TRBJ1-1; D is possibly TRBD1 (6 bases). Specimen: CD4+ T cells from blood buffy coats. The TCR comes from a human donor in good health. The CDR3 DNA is TGTGCCAGCAGCGTCGGACAGTTCGGGAGCACTGAAGCTTTCTTT. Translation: CASSVGQFGSTEAFF.